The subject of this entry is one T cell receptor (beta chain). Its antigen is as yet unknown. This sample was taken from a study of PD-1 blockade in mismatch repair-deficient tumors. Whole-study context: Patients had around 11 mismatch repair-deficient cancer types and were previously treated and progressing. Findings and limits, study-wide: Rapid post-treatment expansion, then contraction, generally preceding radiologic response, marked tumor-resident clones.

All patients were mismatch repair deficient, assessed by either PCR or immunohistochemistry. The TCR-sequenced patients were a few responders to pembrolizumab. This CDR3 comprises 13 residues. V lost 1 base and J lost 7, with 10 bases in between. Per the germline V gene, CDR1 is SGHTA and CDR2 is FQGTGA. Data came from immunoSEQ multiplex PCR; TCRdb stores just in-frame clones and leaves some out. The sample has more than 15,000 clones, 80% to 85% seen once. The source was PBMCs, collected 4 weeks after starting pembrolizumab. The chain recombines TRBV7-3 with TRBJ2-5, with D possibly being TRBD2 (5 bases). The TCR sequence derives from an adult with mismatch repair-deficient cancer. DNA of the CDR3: TGTGCCAGCAGCTTAAACGCCGAGGGGACCCAGTACTTC. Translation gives CASSLNAEGTQYF.